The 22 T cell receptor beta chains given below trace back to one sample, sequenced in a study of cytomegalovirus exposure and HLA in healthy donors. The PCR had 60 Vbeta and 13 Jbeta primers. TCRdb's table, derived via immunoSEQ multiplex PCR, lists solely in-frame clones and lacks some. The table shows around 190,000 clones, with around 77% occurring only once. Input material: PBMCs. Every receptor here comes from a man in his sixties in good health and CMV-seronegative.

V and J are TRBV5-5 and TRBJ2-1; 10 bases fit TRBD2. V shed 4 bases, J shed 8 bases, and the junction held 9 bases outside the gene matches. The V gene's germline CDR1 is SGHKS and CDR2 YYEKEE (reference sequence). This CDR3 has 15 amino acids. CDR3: CASSRKGLASDEQFF. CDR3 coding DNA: TGTGCCAGCAGCCGGAAGGGACTAGCGTCTGATGAGCAGTTCTTC.

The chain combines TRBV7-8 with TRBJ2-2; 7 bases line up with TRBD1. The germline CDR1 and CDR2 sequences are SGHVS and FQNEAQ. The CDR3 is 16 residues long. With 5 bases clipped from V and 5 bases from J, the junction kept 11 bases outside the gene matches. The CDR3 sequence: CASSRAAGGRTGELFF. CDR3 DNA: TGTGCCAGCAGCCGGGCGGCAGGGGGAAGGACCGGGGAGCTGTTTTTT.

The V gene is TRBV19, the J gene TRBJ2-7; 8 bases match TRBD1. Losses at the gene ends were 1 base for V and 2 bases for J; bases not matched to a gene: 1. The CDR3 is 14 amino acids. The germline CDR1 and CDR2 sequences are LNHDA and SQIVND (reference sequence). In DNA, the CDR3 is TGTGCCAGTAGTATAGGGACAGGGACCTACGAGCAGTACTTC. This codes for CASSIGTGTYEQYF.

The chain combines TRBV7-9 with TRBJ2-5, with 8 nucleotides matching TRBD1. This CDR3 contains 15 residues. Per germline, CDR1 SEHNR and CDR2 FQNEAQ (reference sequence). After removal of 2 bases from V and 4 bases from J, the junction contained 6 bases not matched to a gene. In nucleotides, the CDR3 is TGTGCCAGCAGCTTACGACAGGGGACAGGAGAGACCCAGTACTTC. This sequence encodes CASSLRQGTGETQYF.

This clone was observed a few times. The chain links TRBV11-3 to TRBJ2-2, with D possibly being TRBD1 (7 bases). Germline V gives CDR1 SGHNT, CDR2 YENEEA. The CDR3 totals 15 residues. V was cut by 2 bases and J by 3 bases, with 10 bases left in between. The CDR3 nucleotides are TGTGCCAGCAGCTTACGGGGGACAGACACCGGGGAGCTGTTTTTT. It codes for CASSLRGTDTGELFF.

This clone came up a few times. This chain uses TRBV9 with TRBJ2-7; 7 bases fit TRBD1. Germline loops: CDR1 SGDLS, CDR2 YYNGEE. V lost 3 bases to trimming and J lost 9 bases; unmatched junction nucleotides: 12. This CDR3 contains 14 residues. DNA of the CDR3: TGTGCCAGCAGCGCCACCGGGACAGCGATAATGCAGTACTTC. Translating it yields CASSATGTAIMQYF.

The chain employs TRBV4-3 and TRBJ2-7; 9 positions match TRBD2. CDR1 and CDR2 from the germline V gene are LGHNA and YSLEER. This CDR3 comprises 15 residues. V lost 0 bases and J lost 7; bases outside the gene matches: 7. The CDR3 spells CASSQEASGIIEQYF. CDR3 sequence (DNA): TGCGCCAGCAGCCAAGAAGCTAGCGGGATTATTGAGCAGTACTTC.

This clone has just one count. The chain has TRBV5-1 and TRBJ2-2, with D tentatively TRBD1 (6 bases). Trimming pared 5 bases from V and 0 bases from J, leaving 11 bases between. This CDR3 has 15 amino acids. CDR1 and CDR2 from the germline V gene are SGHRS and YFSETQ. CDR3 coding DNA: TGCGCCAGCAGACAGGGCGGAGCGAACACCGGGGAGCTGTTTTTT. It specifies CASRQGGANTGELFF.

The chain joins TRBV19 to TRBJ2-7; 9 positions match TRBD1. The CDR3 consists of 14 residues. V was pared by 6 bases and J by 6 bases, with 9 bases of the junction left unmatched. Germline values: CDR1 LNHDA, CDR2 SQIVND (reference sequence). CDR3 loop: CASRTDRGASEQYF. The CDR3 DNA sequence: TGTGCCAGTAGGACGGACAGGGGTGCGAGCGAGCAGTACTTC.

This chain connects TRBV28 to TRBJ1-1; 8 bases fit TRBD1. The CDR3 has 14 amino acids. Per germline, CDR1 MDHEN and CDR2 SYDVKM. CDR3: CAATPPGQATEAFF. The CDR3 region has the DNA TGTGCAGCTACCCCTCCGGGACAGGCGACTGAAGCTTTCTTT.

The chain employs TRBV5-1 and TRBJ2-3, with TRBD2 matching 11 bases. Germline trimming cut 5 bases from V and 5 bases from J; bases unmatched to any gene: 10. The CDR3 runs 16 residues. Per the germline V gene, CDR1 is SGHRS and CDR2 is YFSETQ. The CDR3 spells CASRAETSGTGDTQYF. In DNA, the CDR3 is TGCGCCAGCAGAGCTGAGACTAGCGGGACTGGAGATACGCAGTATTTT. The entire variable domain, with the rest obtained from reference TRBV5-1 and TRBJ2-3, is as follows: KAGVTQTPRYLIKTRGQQVTLSCSPISGHRSVSWYQQTPGQGLQFLFEYFSETQRNKGNFPGRFSGRQFSNSRSEMNVSTLELGDSALYLCASRAETSGTGDTQYFGPGTRLTVL.

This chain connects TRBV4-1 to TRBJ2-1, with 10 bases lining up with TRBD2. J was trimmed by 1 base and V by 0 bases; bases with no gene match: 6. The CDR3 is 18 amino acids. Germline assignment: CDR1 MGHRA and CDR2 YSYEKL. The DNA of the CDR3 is TGCGCCAGCAGCCAAGATATACTACTAGCGGGGTCCTACAATGAGCAGTTCTTC. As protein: CASSQDILLAGSYNEQFF.

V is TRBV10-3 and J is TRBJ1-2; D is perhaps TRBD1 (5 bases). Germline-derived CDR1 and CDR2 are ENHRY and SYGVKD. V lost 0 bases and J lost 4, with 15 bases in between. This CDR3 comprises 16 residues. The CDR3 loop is CAISESLKEGSYGYTF. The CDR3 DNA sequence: TGTGCCATCAGTGAGTCCCTCAAGGAGGGGAGCTATGGCTACACCTTC.

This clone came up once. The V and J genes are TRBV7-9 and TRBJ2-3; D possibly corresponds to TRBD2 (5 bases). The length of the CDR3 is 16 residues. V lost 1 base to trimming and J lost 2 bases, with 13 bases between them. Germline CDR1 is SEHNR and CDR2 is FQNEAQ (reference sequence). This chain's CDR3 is CASSLGTPAYTDTQYF. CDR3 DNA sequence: TGTGCCAGCAGCTTAGGGACTCCGGCTTACACAGATACGCAGTATTTT.

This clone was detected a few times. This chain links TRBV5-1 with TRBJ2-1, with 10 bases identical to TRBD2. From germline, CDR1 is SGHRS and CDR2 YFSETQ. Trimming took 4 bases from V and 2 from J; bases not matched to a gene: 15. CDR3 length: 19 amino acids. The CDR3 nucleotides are TGCGCCAGCAGCCCTACTCTGGGACTAGCGAAGGCCCCCTACAATGAGCAGTTCTTC. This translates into CASSPTLGLAKAPYNEQFF.

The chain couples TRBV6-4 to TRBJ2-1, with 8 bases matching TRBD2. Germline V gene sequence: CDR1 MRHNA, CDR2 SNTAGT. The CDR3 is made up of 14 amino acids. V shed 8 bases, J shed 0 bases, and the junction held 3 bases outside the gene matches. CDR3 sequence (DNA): TGTGCCAGCGCGCGGGAGGTCTCCTACAATGAGCAGTTCTTC. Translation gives CASAREVSYNEQFF.

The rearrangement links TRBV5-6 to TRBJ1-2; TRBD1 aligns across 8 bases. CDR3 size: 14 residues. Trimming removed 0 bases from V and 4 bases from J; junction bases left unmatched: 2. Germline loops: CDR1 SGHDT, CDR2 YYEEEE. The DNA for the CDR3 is TGTGCCAGCAGCTTGGAGGACAGGGTCTATGGCTACACCTTC. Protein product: CASSLEDRVYGYTF. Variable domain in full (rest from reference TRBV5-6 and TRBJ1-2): DAGVTQSPTHLIKTRGQQVTLRCSPKSGHDTVSWYQQALGQGPQFIFQYYEEEERQRGNFPDRFSGHQFPNYSSELNVNALLLGDSALYLCASSLEDRVYGYTFGSGTRLTVV.

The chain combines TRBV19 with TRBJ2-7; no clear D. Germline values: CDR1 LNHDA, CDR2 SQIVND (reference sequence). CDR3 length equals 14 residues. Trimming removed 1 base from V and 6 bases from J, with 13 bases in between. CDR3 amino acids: CASSIGRLSGEQYF. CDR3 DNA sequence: TGTGCCAGTAGTATAGGTAGACTTTCCGGCGAGCAGTACTTC. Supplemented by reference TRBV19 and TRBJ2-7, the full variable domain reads DGGITQSPKYLFRKEGQNVTLSCEQNLNHDAMYWYRQDPGQGLRLIYYSQIVNDFQKGDIAEGYSVSREKKESFPLTVTSAQKNPTAFYLCASSIGRLSGEQYFGPGTRLTVT.

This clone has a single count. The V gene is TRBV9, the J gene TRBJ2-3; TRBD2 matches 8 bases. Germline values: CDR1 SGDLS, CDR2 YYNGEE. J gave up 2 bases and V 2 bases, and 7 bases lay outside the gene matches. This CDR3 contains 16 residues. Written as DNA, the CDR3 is TGTGCCAGCAGCGTGGACACTAGCGGAAACACAGATACGCAGTATTTT. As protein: CASSVDTSGNTDTQYF.

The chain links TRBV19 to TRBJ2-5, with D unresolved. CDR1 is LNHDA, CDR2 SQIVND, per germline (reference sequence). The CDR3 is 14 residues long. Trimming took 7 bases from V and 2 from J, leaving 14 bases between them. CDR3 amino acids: CASKTSPAQETQYF. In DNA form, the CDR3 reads TGTGCCAGTAAGACGTCGCCAGCGCAAGAGACCCAGTACTTC.

As DNA, the CDR3 is TGTGCCAGCAGTTCCGTAGACAGGGGGCGTTGGAACACTGAAGCTTTCTTT. The encoded protein is CASSSVDRGRWNTEAFF. The rearrangement joins TRBV28 to TRBJ1-1, with TRBD1 identical over 10 bases. The length of the CDR3 is 17 residues. In germline, CDR1 is MDHEN, CDR2 SYDVKM. V was pared by 4 bases and J by 1 base, with 9 bases of the junction left unmatched.

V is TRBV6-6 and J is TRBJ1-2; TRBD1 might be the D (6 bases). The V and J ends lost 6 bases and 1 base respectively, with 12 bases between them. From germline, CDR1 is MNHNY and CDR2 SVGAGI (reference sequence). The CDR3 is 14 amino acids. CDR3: CASSRGQYNYGYTF. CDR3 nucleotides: TGTGCCAGCAGCCGCGGACAGTATAACTATGGCTACACCTTC.